This TCR beta chain was identified in a study of human T cells and chemical hapten exposure. Study summary: Per-sample TCR yield variability stemmed mainly from small pooled library volume differences.

This CDR3 contains 15 residues. Germline CDR1 reads SGHVS; CDR2 reads FNYEAQ. Each CDR3 protein gets one entry after TCRdb re-called the RACE reads with MiXCR. This sample has about 120,000 distinct CDR3 sequences, with approximately 13% found just once. Comments on this clonotype: A read error may be the cause here, since a much bigger clone is one base away.

Sample time point: pre-sensitization, week 0. Indicated treatment: therapeutic diphenylcyclopropenone sensitization with weekly scalp DPC. The drawing of blood occurred before each patch test was applied. The receptor comes from a young woman with alopecia areata. Some clones in this sample may be carry-over from other donors' samples. The chain employs TRBV7-6 and TRBJ2-3; TRBD1 is a possible D gene (5 bases). Here the sequenced sample was whole blood, taken in connection with sensitization to the hapten diphenylcyclopropenone (DPC). The CDR3 loop reads CASSLGAGNTNTQYF. CDR3 sequence (DNA): TGTGCCAGCAGCTTAGGGGCAGGGAACACAAATACGCAGTATTTT. Supplemented by reference TRBV7-6 and TRBJ2-3, the full variable domain reads GAGVSQSPRYKVTKRGQDVALRCDPISGHVSLYWYRQALGQGPEFLTYFNYEAQQDKSGLPNDRFSAERPEGSISTLTIQRTEQRDSAMYRCASSLGAGNTNTQYFGPGTRLTVL.